Described below is a single T cell receptor beta chain sequence and its context. Using immunoSEQ multiplex PCR, the repertoire was profiled, and TCRdb retains in-frame clones only, with some absent. Of a few hundred thousand clones detected, around 85% appear once; the ten largest clones hold 18%. This sample was included in a study of blood T cell repertoires in COVID-19. Whole-study context: Researchers got acute and convalescent COVID-19 samples from the United States, Italy and Spain. T cells, B-cell-depleted T cells, or PBMCs provided the cDNA or gDNA that served as material.

Germline V CDR1 and CDR2: MDHEN, SYDVKM. The CDR3 contains 15 residues. V lost 2 bases to trimming and J lost 4 bases; unmatched junction nucleotides: 3. Allocation to cohorts depended on clinical history reported by the participants. This chain links TRBV28 with TRBJ2-2, with TRBD2 matching over 8 bases. Sequencing input: PBMCs or T cells enriched from blood (not recorded which). The receptor was derived from a man aged 40-50 years who had recovered from COVID-19. This CDR3 is CASSLLAGSTGELFF. CDR3 nucleotides: TGTGCCAGCAGTTTACTAGCGGGTAGCACCGGGGAGCTGTTTTTT.